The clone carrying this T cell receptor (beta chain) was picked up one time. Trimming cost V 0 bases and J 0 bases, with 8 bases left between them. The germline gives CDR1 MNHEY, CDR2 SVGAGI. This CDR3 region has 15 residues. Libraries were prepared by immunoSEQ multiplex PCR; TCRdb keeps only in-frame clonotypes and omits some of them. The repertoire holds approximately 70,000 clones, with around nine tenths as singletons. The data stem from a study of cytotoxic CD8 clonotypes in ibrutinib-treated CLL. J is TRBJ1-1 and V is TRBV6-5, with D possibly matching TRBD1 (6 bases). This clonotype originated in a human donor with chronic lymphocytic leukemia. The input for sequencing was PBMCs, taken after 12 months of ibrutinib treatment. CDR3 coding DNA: TGTGCCAGCAGTTACTCGAGACAGGTGAACACTGAAGCTTTCTTT. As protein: CASSYSRQVNTEAFF.